A selection of T cell receptor beta chains follows, all from one sample in a study of T cells in Graves' hyperthyroidism and ophthalmopathy. One entry per CDR3 protein results from TCRdb running MiXCR on the multiplex PCR reads. The sample shows roughly 700,000 distinct CDR3 sequences, roughly a third of them seen only once. The sample comprised blood. The source of these receptors is a woman aged 40 to 50 with Graves' hyperthyroidism. CDR3s include the opening cysteine and the closing phenylalanine or tryptophan. A D gene is named only where the DNA matches it firmly. Size values are once, few and many counts, or a class for expanded clones, and some rows have none.

j_call	clone_size	d_call	v_call	cdr3_nt	cdr3_aa
TRBJ1-2	many	-	TRBV9	TGTGCCAGCAGCGGGCAAGAAAAGTATGGCTACACCTTC	CASSGQEKYGYTF
TRBJ2-5	few	TRBD2	TRBV11-2	TGTGCCACCTCGGGAGGGGTCCAAGAGACCCAGTACTTC	CATSGGVQETQYF
TRBJ2-3	once	-	TRBV5-5	TGTGCCAGCAGACGATGGGGCTCGCCTGCTGGTACGCAGTATTTT	CASRRWGSPAGTQYF
TRBJ2-7	-	TRBD2	TRBV2	TGTGCCAGCAGTGGACTAGCGGGGGGGAACGAGCAGTACTTC	CASSGLAGGNEQYF
TRBJ2-5	-	TRBD2	TRBV19	TGTGCCAGTAGTATGGACGGGACTAGCGGGGGTTTCCCCACGGAGACCCAGTACTTC	CASSMDGTSGGFPTETQYF
TRBJ1-1	-	-	TRBV12-3/TRBV12-4	TGTGCCAGCAGTTTAGCAGGGCCCAAAACTGAAGCTTTCTTT	CASSLAGPKTEAFF
TRBJ2-5	-	TRBD1	TRBV29-1	TGCAGCGTCCGGACAGGGGGTCAAGAGACCCAGTACTTC	CSVRTGGQETQYF
TRBJ1-1	many	-	TRBV19	TGTGCCAGTAGACCGTACGACGGCATGAACACTGAAGCTTTCTTT	CASRPYDGMNTEAFF
TRBJ2-5	-	-	TRBV7-2	TGTGCCAGCAGGTTTGGGGGCACTACCCCGCCCGAGACCCAGTACTTC	CASRFGGTTPPETQYF
TRBJ1-1	many	-	TRBV10-3	TGTGCCATCAGTGAGTCGGCCGGGACATTGAACACTGAAGCTTTCTTT	CAISESAGTLNTEAFF
TRBJ1-4	-	TRBD1	TRBV7-2	TGTGCCAGCAGCTTAGTAGGGGGCACAACTAATGAAAAACTGTTTTTT	CASSLVGGTTNEKLFF
TRBJ1-5	few	TRBD1	TRBV6-6	TGTGCCAGCAGGACCGGGTTGACAGGGAGTCATCAGCCCCAGCATTTT	CASRTGLTGSHQPQHF
TRBJ1-3	few	-	TRBV7-2	TGTGCCAGCAGGCTCGGGACACTCGGAAACACCATATATTTT	CASRLGTLGNTIYF
TRBJ1-4	-	-	TRBV5-5	TGTGCCAGCAGCCCGGGACATAGTAATGAAAAACTGTTTTTT	CASSPGHSNEKLFF
TRBJ1-1	-	TRBD1	TRBV7-2	TGTGCCAGCAGCATGACAGGGTGGAACACTGAAGCTTTCTTT	CASSMTGWNTEAFF
TRBJ1-2	few	TRBD1	TRBV24-1	TGTGCCACCAGTGATCCGGGACAGGCATCCCACGGCTACACCTTC	CATSDPGQASHGYTF
TRBJ2-7	-	TRBD2	TRBV5-1	TGCGCCAGCAGCCTGGAGGGACTAGCGCACAACGAGCAGTACTTC	CASSLEGLAHNEQYF
TRBJ2-5	-	-	TRBV10-3	TGTGCCATCAGTGAAAGCCCCTGGGGGGAGACCCAGTACTTC	CAISESPWGETQYF
TRBJ2-7	-	-	TRBV20-1	TGCAGTGCTAGAGCCCGGGGGAATGAGCAGTACTTC	CSARARGNEQYF
TRBJ1-4	many	-	TRBV7-2	TGTGCCAGCAGCAAGGTGGGAGGGCAGGGCGCTGAAAAACTGTTTTTT	CASSKVGGQGAEKLFF
TRBJ2-7	many	TRBD2	TRBV7-9	TGTGCCAGCAGCTCCCTGGGACTAGCGGGAGAGGTCGAGCAGTACTTC	CASSSLGLAGEVEQYF
TRBJ2-2	-	-	TRBV10-3	TGTGCCATCAGGAAAGGACAGCAGGACGGGGAGCTGTTTTTT	CAIRKGQQDGELFF
TRBJ2-1	-	-	TRBV9	TGTGCCAGCAGCGTAGACCCTCCGGATGAGCAGTTCTTC	CASSVDPPDEQFF
TRBJ2-1	-	TRBD2	TRBV29-1	TGCAGCGTTGTGCAGCGGGAGGTCCACAATGAGCAGTTCTTC	CSVVQREVHNEQFF
TRBJ2-7	-	TRBD1	TRBV10-3	TGTGCCAGCAGTGACAGACAGGGCCTAACCTACGAGCAGTACTTC	CASSDRQGLTYEQYF
TRBJ2-5	once	-	TRBV7-8	TGTGCCAGCAGACGCCCGGGGAAGACCCAGTACTTC	CASRRPGKTQYF